Below, 28 T cell receptor beta chains from the same sample are listed, as sequenced in a study of CD8 T cells in ankylosing spondylitis. General observations from the study: Ankylosing spondylitis blood appeared to be characterized by a TCR beta motif of eight highly homologous variants.

The antigens these receptors bind are not known. Via MiXCR, TCRdb re-called the 5' RACE reads, giving one row per CDR3 protein. The data contain 450,000 or so distinct CDR3 sequences, 25% to 30% of them singletons. Sequencing used blood, either unsorted or a sorted T cell fraction (not recorded which). The receptors were sampled from a male donor with ankylosing spondylitis.

V and J are TRBV20-1 and TRBJ1-2; 7 bases map to TRBD1. This CDR3 spans 12 amino acids. With V trimmed by 3 bases and J by 4 bases, 2 bases remained unmatched. The germline CDR1 and CDR2 sequences are DFQATT and SNEGSKA (reference sequence). CDR3: CSARAGGYGYTF. The CDR3 nucleotides read TGCAGTGCTAGGGCAGGGGGCTATGGCTACACCTTC.

The V gene is TRBV12-3 or TRBV12-4, the J gene TRBJ2-3; 11 bases line up with TRBD2. The V segment lost 6 bases and the J segment 7 bases; nucleotides outside the gene matches: 9. The CDR3 length is 15 residues. The CDR3 sequence: CASSPTSGSGYTQYF. CDR3 in DNA: TGTGCCAGCAGCCCTACTAGCGGGAGTGGGTATACGCAGTATTTT.

This clonotype showed up just once. This chain connects TRBV5-1 to TRBJ2-3; TRBD1 matches at 9 bases. CDR3 length: 17 residues. Germline CDR1 reads SGHRS; CDR2 reads YFSETQ. Trimming cost V 1 base and J 4 bases; bases outside gene matches: 10. CDR3 sequence: CASSLLVTGGSPDTQYF. The CDR3 DNA sequence: TGCGCCAGCAGCTTGTTGGTTACAGGGGGCTCCCCAGATACGCAGTATTTT.

The rearrangement uses TRBV6-1 and TRBJ2-7; possibly TRBD1 or TRBD2 for D (6 bases each). Looked up from germline, CDR1 is MNHNS and CDR2 is SASEGT. This CDR3 has 16 residues. V dropped 11 bases and J dropped 0 bases, with 23 bases sitting between them. CDR3 residues: CARKTTGGYLSYEQYV. The DNA for the CDR3 is TGTGCCCGTAAGACTACCGGGGGCTATCTCTCCTACGAGCAGTACGTC.

This clonotype was counted at least ten times. The gene calls are TRBV5-5 and TRBJ2-2, with TRBD1 identical over 9 bases. Trimming removed 3 bases from V and 6 bases from J; junction bases left unmatched: 6. The CDR3 has 15 residues. Germline CDR1 and CDR2: SGHKS and YYEKEE (reference sequence). For the CDR3, the DNA is TGTGCCAGCAGCTCCCGGGACAGGGTATCCGGGGAGCTGTTTTTT. This translates into CASSSRDRVSGELFF. The full variable domain, with the rest looked up from reference TRBV5-5 and TRBJ2-2, is DAGVTQSPTHLIKTRGQQVTLRCSPISGHKSVSWYQQVLGQGPQFIFQYYEKEERGRGNFPDRFSARQFPNYSSELNVNALLLGDSALYLCASSSRDRVSGELFFGEGSRLTVL.

The chain carries TRBV20-1 and TRBJ2-7, with 8 bases that match TRBD2. This CDR3 spans 15 amino acids. V lost 2 bases, J lost 3 bases, and 9 bases stayed unmatched. The germline V gene has CDR1 DFQATT and CDR2 SNEGSKA (reference sequence). CDR3 amino acids: CSARPLSGGVYEQYF. Here the CDR3 DNA reads TGCAGTGCTAGACCTCTGTCGGGAGGGGTCTACGAGCAGTACTTC.

The chain is built from TRBV30 and TRBJ2-2, with D unresolved. CDR1 and CDR2 from the germline V gene are GTSNPN and SVGIG (reference sequence). There are 16 residues in the CDR3. V lost 2 bases, J lost 1 base, and 14 bases lay in between. CDR3 in DNA: TGTGCCTGGAGTCCGACTCCCACGAGGAACACCGGGGAGCTGTTTTTT. Amino acid sequence: CAWSPTPTRNTGELFF.

V and J are TRBV9 and TRBJ1-1, with D possibly matching TRBD1 (5 bases). The CDR3 sequence is 14 residues long. V gave up 3 bases and J gave up 2 bases, with 11 bases separating them. Germline CDR1 SGDLS, CDR2 YYNGEE. The CDR3 loop reads CASSERGYNTEAFF. CDR3 nucleotides: TGTGCCAGCAGCGAGAGGGGCTATAACACTGAAGCTTTCTTT.

This clonotype was recorded many times. This rearrangement joins TRBV7-9 to TRBJ2-6; TRBD1 might be the D (6 bases). The CDR3 is 15 amino acids. V lost 7 bases and J lost 4, with 14 bases in between. The germline CDR1 and CDR2 sequences are SEHNR and FQNEAQ (reference sequence). The CDR3 here is CASTIGGAGANVLTF. CDR3 coding DNA: TGTGCCAGCACTATAGGGGGAGCAGGGGCCAACGTCCTGACTTTC.

This clonotype was recorded only once. This chain uses TRBV5-6 with TRBJ2-4; no clear D. Trimming removed 1 base at V and 10 bases at J, with 18 bases between. This CDR3 spans 15 amino acids. Germline-derived CDR1 and CDR2 are SGHDT and YYEEEE. The CDR3 DNA follows: TGTGCCAGCAGCTTGCAGATCGACCCCGCAGAAATTCAGTACTTC. It specifies CASSLQIDPAEIQYF. Based on the CDR3 plus reference TRBV5-6 and TRBJ2-4, the full variable domain is DAGVTQSPTHLIKTRGQQVTLRCSPKSGHDTVSWYQQALGQGPQFIFQYYEEEERQRGNFPDRFSGHQFPNYSSELNVNALLLGDSALYLCASSLQIDPAEIQYFGAGTRLSVL.

CDR3 nucleotides: TGTGCCAGCACCGTCCGGCACGCCGACGGGGAGCTGTTTTTT. This encodes CASTVRHADGELFF. The chain carries TRBV5-5 and TRBJ2-2; D gene uncertain. The CDR3 is 14 residues long. The germline CDR1 and CDR2 sequences are SGHKS and YYEKEE (reference sequence). Trimming stripped 6 bases from V and 7 bases from J, with 16 bases between.

This clonotype was counted ten times or more. V and J are TRBV5-1 and TRBJ2-5; 12 nucleotides line up with TRBD2. CDR1 is SGHRS, CDR2 YFSETQ, per germline. The CDR3 runs 16 residues. Unmatched junction bases numbered 3, after V lost 0 bases and J lost 3 bases. For the CDR3, the DNA is TGCGCCAGCAGCTTGGCTCGGACTAGCGGGGAAGAGACCCAGTACTTC. It codes for CASSLARTSGEETQYF.

The chain has TRBV2 and TRBJ2-1; TRBD2 aligns across 9 bases. Germline V gene lookup returns CDR1 SNHLY and CDR2 FYNNEI. The J segment lost 10 bases and the V segment lost 3 bases, leaving 10 bases of the junction unmatched. The CDR3 covers 15 residues. For the CDR3, the DNA is TGTGCCAGCAGTGACTGGACTAGCGAGGGGGGGGAGCAGTTCTTC. It codes for CASSDWTSEGGEQFF.

This clonotype has only a few counts. This chain joins TRBV12-3 or TRBV12-4 and TRBJ2-1; TRBD2 is a possible D gene (6 bases). The V gene lost 3 bases and the J gene lost 3 bases, with 15 bases spanning the gap. This CDR3 region has 16 residues. This chain's CDR3 is CASSFIGGSGYNEQFF. The CDR3 DNA reads TGTGCCAGCAGTTTTATCGGCGGTAGCGGCTACAATGAGCAGTTCTTC.

The table lists this clonotype with a few counts. The V and J genes are TRBV27 and TRBJ1-4, with TRBD1 as a possible D gene (5 bases). V lost 7 bases and J 7 bases, leaving 13 bases between the germline ends. In germline, CDR1 is MNHEY, CDR2 SMNVEV (reference sequence). The CDR3 has 13 residues. CDR3 DNA: TGTGCCAGCAAAAGGGACGCCAGTGAAAAACTGTTTTTT. This encodes CASKRDASEKLFF.

The V call is TRBV2, the J call TRBJ2-1, with 9 bases aligning to TRBD2. Looked up from germline, CDR1 is SNHLY and CDR2 is FYNNEI. The CDR3 loop spans 15 amino acids. The junction had 5 bases not matched to a gene; V was cut back by 7 bases and J by 1 base. CDR3 loop: CASMTTSGSYNEQFF. CDR3 in DNA: TGTGCCAGCATGACGACTAGCGGATCCTACAATGAGCAGTTCTTC.

The CDR3 DNA sequence: TGTGCCACCAGTGATGCACTAGCGGGAAGCACAGATACGCAGTATTTT. Amino acids: CATSDALAGSTDTQYF. This sequence joins TRBV24-1 and TRBJ2-3, with TRBD2 matching over 10 bases. The CDR3 loop spans 16 amino acids. The ends lost 3 bases at V and 0 bases at J; junction bases unmatched: 2. Germline V gene lookup returns CDR1 KGHDR and CDR2 SFDVKD.

The sample holds a few counts of this clonotype. J is TRBJ2-3 and V is TRBV20-1, with 8 bases that match TRBD2. Looked up from germline, CDR1 is DFQATT and CDR2 is SNEGSKA (reference sequence). CDR3 length: 15 amino acids. V lost 3 bases, J lost 2 bases, and 7 bases stayed unmatched. As DNA, the CDR3 is TGCAGTGCTAGGGGGATTAGCGGGAACACAGATACGCAGTATTTT. Translation gives CSARGISGNTDTQYF.

This chain joins TRBV4-2 and TRBJ1-5; no definite D call. The CDR3 is made up of 15 amino acids. Germline values: CDR1 LGHNA, CDR2 YNFKEQ. The ends were cut back, 0 bases at V and 2 bases at J, with 8 bases in the middle. This CDR3 reads CASSQDPLGNQPQHF. The CDR3 bases are TGTGCCAGCAGCCAAGATCCACTGGGCAATCAGCCCCAGCATTTT.

The chain recombines TRBV20-1 with TRBJ2-3; unclear D gene. The germline V gene encodes CDR1 DFQATT and CDR2 SNEGSKA (reference sequence). Trimming stripped 1 base from V and 2 bases from J, with 10 bases between. The CDR3 is 14 residues long. CDR3 amino acids: CSARVTVITDTQYF. In nucleotides, the CDR3 is TGCAGTGCTAGAGTTACAGTTATCACAGATACGCAGTATTTT.

This clonotype occurred once. The V call is TRBV5-5, the J call TRBJ1-5; 9 nucleotides agree with TRBD1. This CDR3 has 15 residues. The junction had 3 bases not matched to a gene; V was cut back by 3 bases and J by 2 bases. Germline CDR1 reads SGHKS; CDR2 reads YYEKEE (reference sequence). CDR3 sequence: CASSYRDRGNQPQHF. CDR3 coding DNA: TGTGCCAGCAGCTACCGGGACAGGGGCAATCAGCCCCAGCATTTT.

The J gene is TRBJ2-3, the V gene TRBV12-3 or TRBV12-4; 7 bases align to TRBD1. V shed 6 bases, J shed 4 bases, and the junction held 7 bases outside the gene matches. The CDR3 loop spans 14 amino acids. This CDR3 reads CASRNPGGADTQYF. CDR3 coding DNA: TGTGCCAGCAGGAACCCAGGGGGAGCAGATACGCAGTATTTT.

This clonotype was observed a few times. This chain uses TRBV20-1 with TRBJ1-5; D unresolved. Looked up from germline, CDR1 is DFQATT and CDR2 is SNEGSKA (reference sequence). V shed 3 bases and J shed 7 bases, with 13 bases lying between them. The CDR3 is made up of 13 amino acids. The CDR3 protein is CSARGLVSQPQHF. DNA of the CDR3: TGCAGTGCTAGGGGTCTTGTCAGCCAGCCCCAGCATTTT.

This clonotype has a handful of counts. The chain has TRBV5-1 and TRBJ1-1; the D is unclear. Between the trimmed V and J ends, which lost 3 bases and 2 bases, there was a span of 8 bases. Per the germline V gene, CDR1 is SGHRS and CDR2 is YFSETQ. The CDR3 loop spans 13 amino acids. The DNA for the CDR3 is TGCGCCAGCAGCTATGGATCTAACACTGAAGCTTTCTTT. This encodes CASSYGSNTEAFF.

J is TRBJ2-3 and V is TRBV18; 8 bases are shared with TRBD2. J gave up 1 base and V 8 bases, and 8 bases lay outside the gene matches. Germline-derived CDR1 and CDR2 are KGHSH and LQKENI. CDR3 length: 15 amino acids. The CDR3: CASHHGLARTDTQYF. Here the CDR3 DNA reads TGTGCCAGCCACCATGGACTAGCTCGCACAGATACGCAGTATTTT.

In DNA, the CDR3 is TGTGCCAGCAGCCCCCGAGGAGCGGGAGAGAATGAGCAGTTCTTC. Encoded protein: CASSPRGAGENEQFF. The chain couples TRBV9 to TRBJ2-1; 8 nucleotides line up with TRBD2. Germline-derived CDR1 and CDR2 are SGDLS and YYNGEE. V lost 4 bases to trimming and J lost 7 bases; unmatched junction nucleotides: 10. The CDR3 spans 15 residues.

V and J are TRBV7-2 and TRBJ1-1; D is undetermined. Germline V gives CDR1 SGHTA, CDR2 FQGNSA. CDR3 length: 13 amino acids. V gave up 4 bases and J gave up 5 bases, with 11 bases separating them. The CDR3, as DNA: TGTGCCAGCAGCTCGACCCGCACGACTGAAGCTTTCTTT. Encoded protein: CASSSTRTTEAFF.

The rearrangement links TRBV20-1 to TRBJ2-1, with 11 positions matching TRBD2. CDR3 size: 14 residues. The germline CDR1 and CDR2 sequences are DFQATT and SNEGSKA (reference sequence). The V and J ends lost 5 bases and 6 bases, in that order; junction bases with no gene match: 6. The CDR3 DNA reads as TGCAGTGCTTTAGCGGGAGGGGAAGGCAATGAGCAGTTCTTC. Protein sequence: CSALAGGEGNEQFF.